These T cell receptor beta chains were read from a single sample in a study of cytomegalovirus exposure and HLA in healthy donors. Measured with immunoSEQ multiplex PCR; TCRdb has only the in-frame clones, and not every one. Of 90,000 to 150,000 clones listed, about nine tenths are singletons. The sequencing input was PBMCs. Every receptor here comes from a man between 18 and 29 years old in good health and CMV-seropositive. Each CDR3 is given with its conserved first and last residue. Clone size is stated in some rows and not others, as once, few, many or a class when expanded.

clone size | J gene | V gene | CDR3 length | CDR3 protein
NA | TRBJ1-1 | TRBV28 | 12 | CASRNWGLEAFF
few | TRBJ2-7 | TRBV28 | 14 | CASSLLGRAYEQYF
NA | TRBJ1-2 | TRBV5-1 | 14 | CASRQDPANYGYTF
NA | TRBJ2-7 | TRBV2 | 15 | CASSEGQGTPYEQYF
NA | TRBJ2-4 | TRBV7-2 | 18 | CASSLLPSGAPSKNIQYF
NA | TRBJ2-1 | TRBV2 | 14 | CASTRDSLNNEQFF
NA | TRBJ2-3 | TRBV15 | 15 | CATSPGQGNTDTQYF
NA | TRBJ1-2 | TRBV2 | 14 | CASSVQGMAYGYTF
NA | TRBJ2-7 | TRBV6-6 | 13 | CASTEQGSGEQYF
NA | TRBJ1-3 | TRBV19 | 14 | CASSPGHSGNTIYF
NA | TRBJ2-1 | TRBV7-8 | 15 | CASRIPGQKNNEQFF
NA | TRBJ2-2 | TRBV11-3 | 17 | CASSQGQGILNTGELFF
NA | TRBJ1-4 | TRBV7-6 | 14 | CASSPYGRDEKLFF
NA | TRBJ1-5 | TRBV15 | 13 | CATSPDTDQPQHF
NA | TRBJ1-2 | TRBV15 | 15 | CATSQGQDSIYGYTF
NA | TRBJ1-1 | TRBV14 | 13 | CASSQRTGGIAFF
NA | TRBJ2-5 | TRBV5-4 | 14 | CASTLTTGRETQYF
NA | TRBJ1-1 | TRBV7-9 | 15 | CASSDWTFFHTEAFF
once | TRBJ2-7 | TRBV23-1 | 14 | CASSPLRLAYEQYF
NA | TRBJ1-5 | TRBV7-2 | 16 | CASSLIRGSTNQPQHF
NA | TRBJ1-5 | TRBV4-1 | 14 | CASSQGGSGQPQHF
NA | TRBJ1-4 | TRBV27 | 15 | CASSYQGARGEKLFF
few | TRBJ2-2 | TRBV5-8 | 15 | CASSLDQGNTGELFF
once | TRBJ2-1 | TRBV6-5 | 13 | CASRQGLYNEQFF
few | TRBJ1-5 | TRBV28 | 15 | CASSPPGATNQPQHF
NA | TRBJ2-7 | TRBV27 | 14 | CASSWGGAVDEQYF
NA | TRBJ1-2 | TRBV19 | 14 | CASSTLDRGRGYTF